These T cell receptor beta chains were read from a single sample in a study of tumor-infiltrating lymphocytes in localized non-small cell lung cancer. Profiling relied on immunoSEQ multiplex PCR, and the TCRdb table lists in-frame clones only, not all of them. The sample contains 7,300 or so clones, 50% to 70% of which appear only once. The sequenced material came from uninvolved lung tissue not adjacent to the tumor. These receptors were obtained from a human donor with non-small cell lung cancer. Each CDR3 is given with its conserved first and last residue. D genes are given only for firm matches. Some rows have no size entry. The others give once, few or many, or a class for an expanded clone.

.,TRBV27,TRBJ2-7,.,CASSWGRDSYEQYF,TGTGCCAGCAGTTGGGGCAGGGACTCCTACGAGCAGTACTTC
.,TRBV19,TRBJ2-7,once,CASSIRVTYEQYF,TGTGCCAGTAGTATTCGCGTCACCTACGAGCAGTACTTC
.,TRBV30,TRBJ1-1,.,CAWGRPGMNTEAFF,TGTGCCTGGGGAAGACCAGGGATGAACACTGAAGCTTTCTTT
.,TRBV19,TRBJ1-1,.,CASSMRGNTEAFF,TGTGCCAGTAGTATGCGAGGGAACACTGAAGCTTTCTTT
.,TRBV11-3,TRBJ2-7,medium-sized,CASSSRQASYEQYF,TGTGCCAGCAGCTCCAGGCAAGCGTCATACGAGCAGTACTTC
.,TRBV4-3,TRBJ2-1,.,CASSPRSSPYNEQFF,TGCGCCAGCAGTCCTCGATCTTCCCCCTACAATGAGCAGTTCTTC
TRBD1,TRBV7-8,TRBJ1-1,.,CASSLGQGRGYTEAFF,TGTGCCAGCAGCTTAGGACAGGGGAGGGGGTACACTGAAGCTTTCTTT
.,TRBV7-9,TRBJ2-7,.,CASSPHGSVGDEQYF,TGTGCCAGCAGCCCGCACGGTTCGGTTGGCGACGAGCAGTACTTC
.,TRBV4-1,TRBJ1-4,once,CASSPPGGYEKLFF,TGCGCCAGCAGCCCCCCGGGAGGGTATGAAAAACTGTTTTTT
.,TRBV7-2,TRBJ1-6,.,CASSRQSGSPLHF,TGTGCCAGCAGCAGACAGTCCGGGTCACCCCTCCACTTT
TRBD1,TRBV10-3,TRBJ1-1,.,CAIKRQGLNTEAFF,TGTGCCATCAAACGACAGGGGTTGAACACTGAAGCTTTCTTT
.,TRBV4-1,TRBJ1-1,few,CASSQGTGRRNTEAFF,TGCGCCAGCAGCCAAGGAACGGGACGGCGGAACACTGAAGCTTTCTTT
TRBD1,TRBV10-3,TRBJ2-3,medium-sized,CAISPGQDTDTQYF,TGTGCCATCAGCCCTGGACAGGACACAGATACGCAGTATTTT
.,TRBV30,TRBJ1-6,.,CAWSVVENSPLHF,TGTGCCTGGAGTGTGGTGGAGAATTCACCCCTCCACTTT
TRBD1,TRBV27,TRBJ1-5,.,CASSPRQGGEQPQHF,TGTGCCAGCAGTCCCCGACAGGGAGGTGAGCAGCCCCAGCATTTT
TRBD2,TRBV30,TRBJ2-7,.,CAWAALSGGYSHEQYF,TGTGCCTGGGCGGCTCTCAGCGGGGGGTATTCCCACGAGCAGTACTTC
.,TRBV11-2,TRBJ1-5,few,CASSRDGSSNQPQHF,TGTGCCAGCAGCAGGGACGGGAGCAGCAATCAGCCCCAGCATTTT